This T cell receptor beta chain comes out of a study of T cell responses to AZD1222 COVID-19 vaccine. Assay: immunoSEQ multiplex PCR; the TCRdb copy retains only in-frame clones and omits some. The table lists over 100,000 clones, around 89% of them singletons, with around 3.5% in the top ten. Study-level results: Receipt of two AZD1222 doses was followed by a rise in Spike-specific TCR breadth and depth. It should be noted that donors were predominantly white British and more often female, and clonal diversity was possibly underestimated.

This clone was seen only a few times. Its antigen remains unidentified. Trimming removed 1 base from V and 7 bases from J, with 9 bases in between. This CDR3 spans 13 amino acids. Germline V lookup: CDR1 SGHTS, CDR2 YDEGEE. The TCR originated in an adult in good health. The J gene is TRBJ1-5, the V gene TRBV5-8; D unresolved. The input for sequencing was peripheral blood, taken on day 0 of AZD1222 vaccination. The CDR3 DNA sequence: TGTGCCAGCAGCTTGCTATCGGGACAGCCCCAGCATTTT. It yields the protein CASSLLSGQPQHF. The full variable domain, completed using reference TRBV5-8 and TRBJ1-5, is EAGVTQSPTHLIKTRGQQATLRCSPISGHTSVYWYQQALGLGLQFLLWYDEGEERNRGNFPPRFSGRQFPNYSSELNVNALELEDSALYLCASSLLSGQPQHFGDGTRLSIL.